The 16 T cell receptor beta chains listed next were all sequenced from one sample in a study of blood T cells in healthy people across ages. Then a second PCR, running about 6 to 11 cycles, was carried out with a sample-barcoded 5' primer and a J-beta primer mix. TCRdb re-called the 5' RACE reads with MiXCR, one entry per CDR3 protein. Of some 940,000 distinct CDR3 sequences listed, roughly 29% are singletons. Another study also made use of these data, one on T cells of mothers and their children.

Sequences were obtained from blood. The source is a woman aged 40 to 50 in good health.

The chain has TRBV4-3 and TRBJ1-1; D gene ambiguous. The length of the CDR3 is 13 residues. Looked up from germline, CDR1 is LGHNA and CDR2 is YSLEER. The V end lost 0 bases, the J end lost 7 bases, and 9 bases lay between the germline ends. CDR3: CASSQERTGEAFF. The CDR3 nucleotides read TGCGCCAGCAGCCAAGAAAGGACGGGTGAAGCTTTCTTT.

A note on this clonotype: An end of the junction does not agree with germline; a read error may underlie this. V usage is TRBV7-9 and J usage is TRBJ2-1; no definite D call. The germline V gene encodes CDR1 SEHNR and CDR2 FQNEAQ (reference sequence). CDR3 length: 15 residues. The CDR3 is CGSSLWQSSYNEQFF. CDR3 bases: TGTGGCAGCAGCCTATGGCAGAGTTCCTACAATGAGCAGTTCTTC.

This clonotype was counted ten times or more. CDR3 DNA sequence: TGCAGCGTGAATCCGGGTAACTATGGCTACACCTTC. This codes for CSVNPGNYGYTF. This chain links TRBV29-1 with TRBJ1-2, with D uncertain. The germline V and J ends were trimmed by 6 bases and 1 base, with 9 bases remaining between them. The germline CDR1 and CDR2 sequences are SQVTM and ANQGSEA. The CDR3 spans 12 residues.

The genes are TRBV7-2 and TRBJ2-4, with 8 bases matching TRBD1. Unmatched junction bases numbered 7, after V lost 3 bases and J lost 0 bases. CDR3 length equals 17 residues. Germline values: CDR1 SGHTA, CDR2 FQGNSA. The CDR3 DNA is TGTGCCAGCAGCTTTGGACAGGGAAATCTAGCCAAAAACATTCAGTACTTC. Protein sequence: CASSFGQGNLAKNIQYF. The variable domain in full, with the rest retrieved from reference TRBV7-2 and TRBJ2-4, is GAGVSQSPSNKVTEKGKDVELRCDPISGHTALYWYRQSLGQGLEFLIYFQGNSAPDKSGLPSDRFSAERTGGSVSTLTIQRTQQEDSAVYLCASSFGQGNLAKNIQYFGAGTRLSVL.

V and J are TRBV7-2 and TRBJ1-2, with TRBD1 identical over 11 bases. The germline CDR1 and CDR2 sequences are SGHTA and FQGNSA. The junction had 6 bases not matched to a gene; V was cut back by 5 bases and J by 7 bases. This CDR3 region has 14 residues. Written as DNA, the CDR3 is TGTGCCAGCAGCCGGACAGGGGGCGCGGTTGGCTACACCTTC. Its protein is CASSRTGGAVGYTF.

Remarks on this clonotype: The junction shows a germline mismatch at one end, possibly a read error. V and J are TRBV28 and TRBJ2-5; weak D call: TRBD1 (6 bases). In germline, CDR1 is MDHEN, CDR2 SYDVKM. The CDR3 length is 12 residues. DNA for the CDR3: TGTTCCGTCTTGGGGGCCGGAGAGACCCGGTACTTC. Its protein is CSVLGAGETRYF.

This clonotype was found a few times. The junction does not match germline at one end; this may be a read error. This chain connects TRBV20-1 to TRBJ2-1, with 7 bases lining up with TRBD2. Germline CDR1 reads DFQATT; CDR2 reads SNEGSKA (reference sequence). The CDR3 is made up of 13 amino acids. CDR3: CSARVPGGNGQFF. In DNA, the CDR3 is TGCAGTGCTAGAGTTCCCGGGGGGAATGGGCAGTTCTTC.

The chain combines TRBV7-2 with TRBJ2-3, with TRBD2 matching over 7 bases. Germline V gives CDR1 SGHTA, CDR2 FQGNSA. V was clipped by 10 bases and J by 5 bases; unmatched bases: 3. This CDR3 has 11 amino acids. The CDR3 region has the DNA TGTGCCATTGGGGGGGGAGATACGCAGTATTTT. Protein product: CAIGGGDTQYF.

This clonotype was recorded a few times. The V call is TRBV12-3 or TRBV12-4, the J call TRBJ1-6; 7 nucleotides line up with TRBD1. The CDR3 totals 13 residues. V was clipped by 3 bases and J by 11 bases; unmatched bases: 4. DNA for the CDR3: TGTGCCAGCAGTTTGACGACAGGGACACCCCTCCACTTT. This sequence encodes CASSLTTGTPLHF.

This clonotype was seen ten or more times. The CDR3 DNA sequence: TGTGCCAGCGGTCCGGGACAGGTCGTATACGAGCAGTACTTC. Translated, it gives CASGPGQVVYEQYF. The rearrangement joins TRBV6-6 to TRBJ2-7; TRBD1 matches at 8 bases. Germline lookup yields CDR1 MNHNY and CDR2 SVGAGI (reference sequence). Trimming at V came to 8 bases and at J to 4 bases, leaving 10 bases not matched to a gene. The length of the CDR3 is 14 residues.

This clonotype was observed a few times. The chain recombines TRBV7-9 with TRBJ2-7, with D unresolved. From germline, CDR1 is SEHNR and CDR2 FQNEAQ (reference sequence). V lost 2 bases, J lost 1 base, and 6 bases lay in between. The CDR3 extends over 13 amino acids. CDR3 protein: CASSLPESYEQYF. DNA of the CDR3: TGTGCCAGCAGCTTACCAGAATCCTACGAGCAGTACTTC. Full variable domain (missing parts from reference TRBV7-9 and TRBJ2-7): DTGVSQNPRHKITKRGQNVTFRCDPISEHNRLYWYRQTLGQGPEFLTYFQNEAQLEKSRLLSDRFSAERPKGSFSTLEIQRTEQGDSAMYLCASSLPESYEQYFGPGTRLTVT.

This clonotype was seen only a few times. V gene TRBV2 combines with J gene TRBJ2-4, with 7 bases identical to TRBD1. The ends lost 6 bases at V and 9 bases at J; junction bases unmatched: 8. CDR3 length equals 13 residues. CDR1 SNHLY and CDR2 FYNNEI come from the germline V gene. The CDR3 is CASRSTGVGIQYF. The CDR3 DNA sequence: TGTGCCAGCAGATCAACAGGGGTGGGCATTCAGTACTTC.

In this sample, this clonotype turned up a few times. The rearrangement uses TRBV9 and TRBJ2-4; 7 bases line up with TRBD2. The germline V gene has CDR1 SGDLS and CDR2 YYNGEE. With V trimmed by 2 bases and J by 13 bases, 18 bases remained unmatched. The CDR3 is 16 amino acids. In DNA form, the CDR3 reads TGTGCCAGCAGCGTGGGGTCGGGGGGATACTACAATGAGCAGTACTTC. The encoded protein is CASSVGSGGYYNEQYF.

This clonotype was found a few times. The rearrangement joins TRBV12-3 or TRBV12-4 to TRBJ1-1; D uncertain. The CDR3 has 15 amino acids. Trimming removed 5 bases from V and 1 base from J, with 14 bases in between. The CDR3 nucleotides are TGTGCCAGCAGTCTAAAAGGACGGGCGAACACTGAAGCTTTCTTT. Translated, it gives CASSLKGRANTEAFF.

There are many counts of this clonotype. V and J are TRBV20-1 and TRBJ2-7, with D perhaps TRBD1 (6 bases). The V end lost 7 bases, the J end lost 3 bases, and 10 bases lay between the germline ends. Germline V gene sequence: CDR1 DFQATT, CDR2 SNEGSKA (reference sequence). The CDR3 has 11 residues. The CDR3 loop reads CSVPRGYEQYF. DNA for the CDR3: TGCAGTGTTCCCAGGGGCTACGAGCAGTACTTC.

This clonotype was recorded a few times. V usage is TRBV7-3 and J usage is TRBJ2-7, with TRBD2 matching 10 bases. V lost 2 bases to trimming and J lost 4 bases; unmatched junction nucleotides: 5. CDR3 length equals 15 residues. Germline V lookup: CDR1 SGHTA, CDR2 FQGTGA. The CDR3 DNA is TGTGCCAGCAGCTTAGGAGGGACTAGCGTGTACGAGCAGTACTTC. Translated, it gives CASSLGGTSVYEQYF.